A selection of T cell receptor beta chains follows, all from one sample in a study of CD8 T cells in Susac syndrome. A single record per CDR3 protein comes from TCRdb applying MiXCR to the immunoSEQ multiplex PCR reads. The sample includes roughly 130,000 distinct CDR3 sequences, around 94% seen only once; the top ten take 0.25% to 0.3%. The sequenced material came from CD8+ T cells from PBMCs. The receptors derive from a human donor with Susac syndrome. Each CDR3 is given with its conserved first and last residue. Each record gives: V gene, clone size, D gene, J gene, CDR3 length, CDR3 protein, CDR3 DNA. D genes are given only for firm matches. Clone size is not always given. Where it is, it says once, few, many or a class for expanded clones.

V gene: TRBV9; clone size: once; D gene: -; J gene: TRBJ1-1; CDR3 length: 15; CDR3 protein: CASSVGIGENTEAFF; CDR3 DNA: TGTGCCAGCAGCGTAGGAATAGGGGAGAACACTGAAGCTTTCTTT
V gene: TRBV30; clone size: -; D gene: -; J gene: TRBJ2-1; CDR3 length: 12; CDR3 protein: CAWSVMGYEQFF; CDR3 DNA: TGTGCCTGGAGTGTGATGGGGTATGAGCAGTTCTTC
V gene: TRBV29-1; clone size: -; D gene: -; J gene: TRBJ1-2; CDR3 length: 13; CDR3 protein: CSARLAGIRGYTF; CDR3 DNA: TGCAGCGCCCGGCTGGCGGGAATACGGGGCTACACCTTC
V gene: TRBV5-4; clone size: -; D gene: -; J gene: TRBJ2-1; CDR3 length: 14; CDR3 protein: CASSLADGYNEQFF; CDR3 DNA: TGTGCCAGCAGCTTGGCCGACGGATACAATGAGCAGTTCTTC
V gene: TRBV19; clone size: few; D gene: -; J gene: TRBJ2-1; CDR3 length: 15; CDR3 protein: CASSIASSGGGEQFF; CDR3 DNA: TGTGCCAGTAGTATAGCGTCATCAGGAGGCGGTGAGCAGTTCTTC
V gene: TRBV5-1; clone size: -; D gene: -; J gene: TRBJ2-3; CDR3 length: 14; CDR3 protein: CASSLSRGTDTQYF; CDR3 DNA: TGCGCCAGCAGCTTGAGCCGGGGCACAGATACGCAGTATTTT
V gene: TRBV7-9; clone size: -; D gene: -; J gene: TRBJ2-2; CDR3 length: 15; CDR3 protein: CASSPRGPNTGELFF; CDR3 DNA: TGTGCCAGCAGCCCCCGGGGGCCCAACACCGGGGAGCTGTTTTTT
V gene: TRBV11-2; clone size: -; D gene: TRBD1; J gene: TRBJ1-2; CDR3 length: 13; CDR3 protein: CASSSRGYYGYTF; CDR3 DNA: TGTGCCAGCAGCTCCAGGGGGTACTATGGCTACACCTTC
V gene: TRBV5-1; clone size: -; D gene: -; J gene: TRBJ2-1; CDR3 length: 14; CDR3 protein: CASSSEGGPNEQFF; CDR3 DNA: TGCGCCAGCAGCTCTGAAGGGGGTCCCAATGAGCAGTTCTTC
V gene: TRBV30; clone size: -; D gene: -; J gene: TRBJ1-2; CDR3 length: 13; CDR3 protein: CAWSLGESYGYTF; CDR3 DNA: TGTGCCTGGAGTCTAGGGGAGAGCTATGGCTACACCTTC
V gene: TRBV9; clone size: -; D gene: -; J gene: TRBJ1-6; CDR3 length: 16; CDR3 protein: CASSVDGTTSNSPLHF; CDR3 DNA: TGTGCCAGCAGCGTAGACGGGACTACCTCCAATTCACCCCTCCACTTT
V gene: TRBV24-1; clone size: -; D gene: -; J gene: TRBJ2-5; CDR3 length: 14; CDR3 protein: CATSVKRGGETQYF; CDR3 DNA: TGTGCCACCAGTGTCAAAAGGGGAGGAGAGACCCAGTACTTC
V gene: TRBV19; clone size: -; D gene: -; J gene: TRBJ2-7; CDR3 length: 11; CDR3 protein: CASEQGYEQYF; CDR3 DNA: TGTGCCAGTGAACAGGGCTACGAGCAGTACTTC
V gene: TRBV30; clone size: -; D gene: -; J gene: TRBJ2-7; CDR3 length: 14; CDR3 protein: CAWSVREFSYEQYF; CDR3 DNA: TGTGCCTGGAGTGTAAGGGAATTCTCCTACGAGCAGTACTTC
V gene: TRBV27; clone size: -; D gene: -; J gene: TRBJ2-1; CDR3 length: 15; CDR3 protein: CASSIGQSSYNEQFF; CDR3 DNA: TGTGCCAGCAGTATAGGACAGAGCTCCTACAATGAGCAGTTCTTC
V gene: TRBV4-3; clone size: -; D gene: -; J gene: TRBJ2-7; CDR3 length: 15; CDR3 protein: CASSQEEGGYYEQYF; CDR3 DNA: TGCGCCAGCAGCCAAGAGGAGGGGGGATACTACGAGCAGTACTTC
V gene: TRBV12-3/TRBV12-4; clone size: -; D gene: -; J gene: TRBJ1-3; CDR3 length: 15; CDR3 protein: CASSFSEGSGNTIYF; CDR3 DNA: TGTGCCAGCAGTTTCTCCGAGGGATCTGGAAACACCATATATTTT
V gene: TRBV7-9; clone size: -; D gene: -; J gene: TRBJ2-7; CDR3 length: 15; CDR3 protein: CASSLSPGEGWEQYF; CDR3 DNA: TGTGCCAGCAGCTTATCTCCAGGCGAGGGGTGGGAGCAGTACTTC
V gene: TRBV20-1; clone size: -; D gene: TRBD1; J gene: TRBJ1-2; CDR3 length: 15; CDR3 protein: CSAFTGEASNYGYTF; CDR3 DNA: TGCAGTGCTTTTACAGGGGAAGCGTCTAACTATGGCTACACCTTC
V gene: TRBV27; clone size: -; D gene: TRBD1; J gene: TRBJ1-2; CDR3 length: 14; CDR3 protein: CASSTQGANYGYTF; CDR3 DNA: TGTGCCAGCAGTACACAGGGGGCTAACTATGGCTACACCTTC
V gene: TRBV20-1; clone size: -; D gene: -; J gene: TRBJ2-5; CDR3 length: 14; CDR3 protein: CSAPLTSGRETQYF; CDR3 DNA: TGCAGTGCTCCCCTTACTTCTGGCCGAGAGACCCAGTACTTC
V gene: TRBV7-6; clone size: -; D gene: -; J gene: TRBJ2-7; CDR3 length: 13; CDR3 protein: CASSKGLSYEQYF; CDR3 DNA: TGTGCCAGCAGCAAGGGGTTATCGTACGAGCAGTACTTC
V gene: TRBV12-5; clone size: -; D gene: TRBD2; J gene: TRBJ2-1; CDR3 length: 15; CDR3 protein: CASGFSSGGAYEQFF; CDR3 DNA: TGTGCTAGTGGTTTCTCTAGCGGGGGGGCCTATGAGCAGTTCTTC
V gene: TRBV20-1; clone size: -; D gene: -; J gene: TRBJ1-5; CDR3 length: 14; CDR3 protein: CSAREAGQRQPQHF; CDR3 DNA: TGCAGTGCTAGAGAGGCAGGGCAGCGCCAGCCCCAGCATTTT
V gene: TRBV6-2/TRBV6-3; clone size: -; D gene: -; J gene: TRBJ2-1; CDR3 length: 15; CDR3 protein: CASSYDTLDYNEQFF; CDR3 DNA: TGTGCCAGCAGTTACGATACCCTTGACTACAATGAGCAGTTCTTC
V gene: TRBV5-4; clone size: -; D gene: -; J gene: TRBJ1-1; CDR3 length: 13; CDR3 protein: CASSLGGPAGAFF; CDR3 DNA: TGTGCCAGCAGCTTGGGGGGCCCGGCCGGCGCTTTCTTT
V gene: TRBV14; clone size: once; D gene: TRBD2; J gene: TRBJ2-2; CDR3 length: 18; CDR3 protein: CASSSRLAGDANTGELFF; CDR3 DNA: TGTGCCAGCAGCTCCCGACTAGCGGGGGACGCTAACACCGGGGAGCTGTTTTTT
V gene: TRBV13; clone size: -; D gene: -; J gene: TRBJ2-3; CDR3 length: 12; CDR3 protein: CASSLNEDTQYF; CDR3 DNA: TGTGCCAGCAGCTTAAATGAAGATACGCAGTATTTT